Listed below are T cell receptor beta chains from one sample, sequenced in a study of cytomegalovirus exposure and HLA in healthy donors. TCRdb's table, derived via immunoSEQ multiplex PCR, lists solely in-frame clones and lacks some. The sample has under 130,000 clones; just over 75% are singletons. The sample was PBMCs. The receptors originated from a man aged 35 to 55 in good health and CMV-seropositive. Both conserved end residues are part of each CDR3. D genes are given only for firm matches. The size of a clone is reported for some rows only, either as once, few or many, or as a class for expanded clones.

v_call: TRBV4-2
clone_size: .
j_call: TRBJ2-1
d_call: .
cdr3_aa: CASSQEGRGARNEQFF
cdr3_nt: TGTGCCAGCAGCCAAGAAGGTCGGGGGGCGCGGAATGAGCAGTTCTTC

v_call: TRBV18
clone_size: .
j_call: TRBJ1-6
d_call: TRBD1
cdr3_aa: CASSNWPGQGGSPLHF
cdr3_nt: TGTGCCAGCTCAAATTGGCCGGGACAGGGAGGTTCACCCCTCCACTTT

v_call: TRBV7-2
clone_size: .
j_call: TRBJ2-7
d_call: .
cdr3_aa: CASSYPGAPSYEQYF
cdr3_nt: TGTGCCAGCAGCTACCCAGGGGCGCCTTCCTACGAGCAGTACTTC

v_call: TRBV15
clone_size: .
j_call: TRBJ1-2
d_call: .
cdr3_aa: CATSRVAGGYTF
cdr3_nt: TGTGCCACCAGCAGAGTGGCAGGCGGCTACACCTTC

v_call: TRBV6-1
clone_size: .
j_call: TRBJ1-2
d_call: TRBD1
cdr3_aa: CANRQGTNYGYTF
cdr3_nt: TGTGCCAACCGACAGGGGACTAACTATGGCTACACCTTC

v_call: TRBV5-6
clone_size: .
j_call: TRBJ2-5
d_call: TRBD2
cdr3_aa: CASSLVVVLAGGEETQYF
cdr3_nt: TGTGCCAGCAGCTTGGTCGTTGTCCTAGCGGGAGGGGAAGAGACCCAGTACTTC

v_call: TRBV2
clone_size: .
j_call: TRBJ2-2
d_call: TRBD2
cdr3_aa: CASREGTSGWNTGELFF
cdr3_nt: TGTGCCAGCAGGGAGGGGACTAGCGGGTGGAACACCGGGGAGCTGTTTTTT

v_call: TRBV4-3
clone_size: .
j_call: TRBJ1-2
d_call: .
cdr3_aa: CASSQDLNSFRSGYTF
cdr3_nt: TGCGCCAGCAGCCAAGATCTCAACAGCTTCCGATCAGGCTACACCTTC

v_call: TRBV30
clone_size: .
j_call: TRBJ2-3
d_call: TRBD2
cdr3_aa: CAWSVAAGGLSDTQYF
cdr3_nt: TGTGCCTGGAGTGTGGCAGCGGGAGGCCTGTCCGATACGCAGTATTTT

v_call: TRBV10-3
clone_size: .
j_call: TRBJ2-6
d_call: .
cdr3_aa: CAISAAGSGANVLTF
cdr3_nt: TGTGCCATCAGTGCGGCAGGATCTGGGGCCAACGTCCTGACTTTC

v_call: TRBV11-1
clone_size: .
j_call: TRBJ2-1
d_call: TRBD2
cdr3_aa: CASSSGLATYNEQFF
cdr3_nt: TGTGCCAGCAGCTCAGGACTAGCGACTTACAATGAGCAGTTCTTC

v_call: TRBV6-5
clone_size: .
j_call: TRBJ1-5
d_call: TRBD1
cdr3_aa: CASRGDSSNNQPQHF
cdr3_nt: TGTGCCAGCAGGGGGGACAGCTCCAACAATCAGCCCCAGCATTTT

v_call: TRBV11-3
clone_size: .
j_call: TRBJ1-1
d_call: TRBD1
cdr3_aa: CASSTTGAAEAFF
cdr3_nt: TGTGCCAGCAGCACCACAGGGGCAGCTGAAGCTTTCTTT

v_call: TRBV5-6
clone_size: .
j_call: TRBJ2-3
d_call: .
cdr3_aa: CASSPGLRWGVTDTQYF
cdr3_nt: TGTGCCAGCAGCCCAGGACTCAGGTGGGGTGTGACAGATACGCAGTATTTT

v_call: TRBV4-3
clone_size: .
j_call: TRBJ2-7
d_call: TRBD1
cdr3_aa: CASSQDGTGDYEQYF
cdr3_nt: TGCGCCAGCAGCCAAGATGGGACAGGGGACTACGAGCAGTACTTC

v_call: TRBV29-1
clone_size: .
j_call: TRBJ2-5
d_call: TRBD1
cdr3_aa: CSFLRDRVVETQYF
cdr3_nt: TGCAGCTTCCTCCGGGACAGGGTGGTAGAGACCCAGTACTTC

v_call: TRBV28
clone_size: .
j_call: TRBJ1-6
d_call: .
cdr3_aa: CASSSSSYNSPLHF
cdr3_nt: TGTGCCAGCAGTTCGAGCTCCTATAATTCACCCCTCCACTTT

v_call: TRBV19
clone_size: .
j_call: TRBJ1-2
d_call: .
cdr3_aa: CASSWGEANYGYTF
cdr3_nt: TGTGCCAGTAGTTGGGGCGAGGCTAACTATGGCTACACCTTC

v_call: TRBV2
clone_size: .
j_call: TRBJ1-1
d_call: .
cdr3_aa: CASSERDLTKNTEAFF
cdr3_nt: TGTGCCAGCAGTGAAAGGGACTTAACAAAGAACACTGAAGCTTTCTTT

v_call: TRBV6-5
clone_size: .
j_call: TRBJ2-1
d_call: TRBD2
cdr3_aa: CASSSGTRPHEQFF
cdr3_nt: TGTGCCAGCAGTTCGGGGACTAGGCCCCATGAGCAGTTCTTC

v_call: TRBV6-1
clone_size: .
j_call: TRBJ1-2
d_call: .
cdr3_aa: CASSEVALHGAYGYTF
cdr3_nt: TGTGCCAGCAGTGAAGTTGCGCTACACGGAGCCTATGGCTACACCTTC

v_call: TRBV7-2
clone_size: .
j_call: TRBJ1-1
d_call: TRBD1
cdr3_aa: CASSGWDRGSEAFF
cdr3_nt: TGTGCCAGCAGCGGATGGGACAGGGGGTCTGAAGCTTTCTTT

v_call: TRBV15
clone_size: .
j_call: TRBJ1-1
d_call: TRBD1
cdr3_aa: CATRMGQGLGNTEAFF
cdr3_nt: TGTGCCACCAGAATGGGACAGGGCTTAGGGAACACTGAAGCTTTCTTT

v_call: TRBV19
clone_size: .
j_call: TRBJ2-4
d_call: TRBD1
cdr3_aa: CASSTGQVLGIQYF
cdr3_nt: TGTGCCAGTAGTACGGGACAGGTGTTGGGCATTCAGTACTTC

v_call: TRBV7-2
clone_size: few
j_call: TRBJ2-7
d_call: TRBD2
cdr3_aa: CASSLGGGSAEQYF
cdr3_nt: TGTGCCAGCAGCTTAGGTGGCGGGAGTGCCGAGCAGTACTTC

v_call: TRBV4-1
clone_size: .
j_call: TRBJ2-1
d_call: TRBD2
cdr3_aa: CASSQQSGRNYNEQFF
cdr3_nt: TGCGCCAGCAGCCAACAGAGCGGGAGGAACTACAATGAGCAGTTCTTC

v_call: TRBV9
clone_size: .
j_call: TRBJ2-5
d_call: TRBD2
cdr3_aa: CASSAGLAGARWETQYF
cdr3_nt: TGTGCCAGCAGCGCAGGACTAGCGGGAGCGCGGTGGGAGACCCAGTACTTC

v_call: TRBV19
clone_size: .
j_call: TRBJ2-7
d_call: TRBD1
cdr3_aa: CASSQTGTISYEQYF
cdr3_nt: TGTGCCAGTAGCCAGACAGGGACCATTTCCTACGAGCAGTACTTC

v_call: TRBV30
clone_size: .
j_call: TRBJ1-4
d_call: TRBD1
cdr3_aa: CAWSYRDRDEKLFF
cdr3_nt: TGTGCCTGGAGTTACCGGGACAGGGATGAAAAACTGTTTTTT

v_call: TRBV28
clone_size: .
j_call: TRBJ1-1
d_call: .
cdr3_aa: CASSRGGSLYTEAFF
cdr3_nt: TGTGCCAGCAGTAGGGGGGGCTCGTTGTACACTGAAGCTTTCTTT

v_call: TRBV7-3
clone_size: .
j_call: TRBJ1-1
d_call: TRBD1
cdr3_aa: CASSPGGSNTEAFF
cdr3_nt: TGTGCCAGCAGCCCAGGGGGCTCGAACACTGAAGCTTTCTTT

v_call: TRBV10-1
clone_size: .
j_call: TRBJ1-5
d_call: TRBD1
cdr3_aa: CATNDRVDQPQHF
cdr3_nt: TGCGCCACTAACGACAGGGTAGATCAGCCCCAGCATTTT

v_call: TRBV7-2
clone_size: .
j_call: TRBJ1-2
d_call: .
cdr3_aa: CASATWTVEGYTF
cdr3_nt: TGTGCCAGCGCAACTTGGACTGTTGAAGGCTACACCTTC

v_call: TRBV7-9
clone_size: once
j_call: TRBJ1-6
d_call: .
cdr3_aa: CASSLGTAGYSPLHF
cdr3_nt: TGTGCCAGCAGCTTAGGCACAGCGGGTTATTCACCCCTCCACTTT

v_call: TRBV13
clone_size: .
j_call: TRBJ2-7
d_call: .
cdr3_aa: CASSLTGFSYEQYF
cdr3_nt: TGTGCCAGCAGCTTGACTGGATTCTCCTACGAGCAGTACTTC

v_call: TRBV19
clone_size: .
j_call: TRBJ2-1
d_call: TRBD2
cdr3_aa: CASSLSGISYNEQFF
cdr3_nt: TGTGCCAGTAGTCTAAGCGGGATTTCCTACAATGAGCAGTTCTTC

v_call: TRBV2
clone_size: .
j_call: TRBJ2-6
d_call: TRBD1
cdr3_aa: CASRRRGRDSGANVLTF
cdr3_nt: TGTGCCAGCAGACGCAGGGGGCGAGACTCTGGGGCCAACGTCCTGACTTTC

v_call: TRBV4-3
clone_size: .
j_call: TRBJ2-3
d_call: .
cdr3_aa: CASSQALWRSPSTDTQYF
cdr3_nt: TGCGCCAGCAGCCAGGCGTTATGGCGGAGCCCTAGCACAGATACGCAGTATTTT

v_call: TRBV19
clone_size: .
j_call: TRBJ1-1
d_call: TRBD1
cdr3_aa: CASSAGTGRDTEAFF
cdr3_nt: TGTGCCAGTAGTGCGGGGACAGGGAGGGACACTGAAGCTTTCTTT